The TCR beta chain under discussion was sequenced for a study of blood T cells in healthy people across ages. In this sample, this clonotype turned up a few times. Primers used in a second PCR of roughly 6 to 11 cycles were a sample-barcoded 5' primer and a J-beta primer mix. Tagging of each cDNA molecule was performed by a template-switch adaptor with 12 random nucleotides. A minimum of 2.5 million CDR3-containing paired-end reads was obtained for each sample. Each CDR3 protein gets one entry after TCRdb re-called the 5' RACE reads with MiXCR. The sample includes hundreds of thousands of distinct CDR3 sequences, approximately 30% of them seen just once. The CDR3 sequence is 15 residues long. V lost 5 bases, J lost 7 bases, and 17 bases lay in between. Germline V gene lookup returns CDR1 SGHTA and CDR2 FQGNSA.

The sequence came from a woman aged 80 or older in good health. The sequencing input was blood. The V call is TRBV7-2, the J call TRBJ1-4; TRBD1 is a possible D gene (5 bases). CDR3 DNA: TGTGCCAGCAGCCCAATGTCAGGGCTCGGTGAAAAACTGTTTTTT. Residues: CASSPMSGLGEKLFF.